Presented here are 3 T cell receptor beta chains from one specimen sequenced in a study of blood T cell repertoires in COVID-19. Only in-frame clones appear in the TCRdb table, and some are missing; sequencing was by immunoSEQ multiplex PCR. The sample lists roughly 150,000 clones, roughly nine tenths seen once, with less than 3% in the top ten. The specimen sequenced was peripheral blood. The source of these receptors is a man aged 55 to 69 with acute or convalescent COVID-19.

This clone was seen only once. V and J are TRBV6-5 and TRBJ1-2; no firm D call. The CDR3 runs to 13 residues. The V and J ends lost 0 bases and 8 bases respectively, with 10 bases between them. Germline V lookup: CDR1 MNHEY, CDR2 SVGAGI. This CDR3 reads CASSYSRLQGYTF. CDR3 nucleotide sequence: TGTGCCAGCAGTTACTCGAGACTACAGGGCTACACCTTC.

CDR3 sequence reads: CASSSLQGFEQYF. DNA for the CDR3: TGTGCCAGCAGCTCCCTACAGGGGTTCGAGCAGTACTTC. The V and J genes are TRBV5-6 and TRBJ2-7; TRBD1 aligns across 7 bases. This CDR3 has 13 residues. CDR1 SGHDT and CDR2 YYEEEE come from the germline V gene. V was clipped by 3 bases and J by 6 bases; unmatched bases: 6.

Remarks on this clone: At the DNA level, this CDR3 is encoded by other sequences in the same sample as well. This chain links TRBV2 with TRBJ1-1; 7 bases line up with TRBD1. The trim removed 6 bases at V and 1 base at J, leaving 2 bases unmatched. Per germline, CDR1 SNHLY and CDR2 FYNNEI. The length of the CDR3 is 13 residues. The CDR3, as DNA: TGTGCCAGCAGCAGACAGGGGAACACTGAAGCTTTCTTT. Translation: CASSRQGNTEAFF.